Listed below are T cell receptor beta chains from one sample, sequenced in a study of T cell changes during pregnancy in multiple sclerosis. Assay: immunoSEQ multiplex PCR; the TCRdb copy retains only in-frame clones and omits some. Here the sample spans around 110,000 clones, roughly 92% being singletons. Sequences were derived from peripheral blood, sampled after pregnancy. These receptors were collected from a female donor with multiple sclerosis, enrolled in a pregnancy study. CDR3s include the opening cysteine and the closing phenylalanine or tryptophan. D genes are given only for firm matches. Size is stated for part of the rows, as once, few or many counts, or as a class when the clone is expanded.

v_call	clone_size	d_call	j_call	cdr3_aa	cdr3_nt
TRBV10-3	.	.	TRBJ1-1	CASQEGVRTEAFF	TGTGCCTCCCAAGAGGGGGTGCGGACTGAAGCTTTCTTT
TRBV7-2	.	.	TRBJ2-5	CASRGGVGTQYF	TGTGCCAGCAGAGGAGGGGTGGGGACCCAGTACTTC
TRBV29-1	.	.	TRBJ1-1	CSASKGWGNTEAFF	TGCAGCGCCTCGAAGGGGTGGGGGAACACTGAAGCTTTCTTT
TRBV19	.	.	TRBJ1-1	CASSPPTRLNTEAFF	TGTGCCAGTAGTCCCCCCACCAGGCTGAACACTGAAGCTTTCTTT
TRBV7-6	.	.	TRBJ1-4	CASSLVRGEKLFF	TGTGCCAGCAGCTTAGTCAGAGGGGAAAAACTGTTTTTT
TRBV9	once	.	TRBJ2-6	CASSVGQGFLSGANVLTF	TGTGCCAGCAGCGTAGGGCAGGGGTTCCTCTCTGGGGCCAACGTCCTGACTTTC
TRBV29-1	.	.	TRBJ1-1	CSVEVRGGVGTEAFF	TGCAGCGTTGAAGTTCGGGGGGGGGTAGGAACTGAAGCTTTCTTT
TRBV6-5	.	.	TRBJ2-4	CASGTAAAKNIQYF	TGTGCCAGCGGTACGGCGGCAGCCAAAAACATTCAGTACTTC
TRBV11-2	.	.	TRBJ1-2	CASSSPPGLGYGYTF	TGTGCCAGCAGCTCCCCTCCGGGACTCGGCTATGGCTACACCTTC
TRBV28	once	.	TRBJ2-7	CASGRGLYEQYF	TGTGCCAGCGGGCGGGGGCTCTACGAGCAGTACTTC
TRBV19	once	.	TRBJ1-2	CASFHDGTGNYGYTF	TGTGCCAGCTTCCACGATGGAACAGGGAACTATGGCTACACCTTC
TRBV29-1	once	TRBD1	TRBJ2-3	CSVVGQGATDTQYF	TGCAGCGTTGTGGGACAGGGGGCCACAGATACGCAGTATTTT
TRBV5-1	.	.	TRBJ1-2	CASSPGGGNSYGYTF	TGCGCCAGCAGCCCCGGTGGCGGAAATTCCTATGGCTACACCTTC
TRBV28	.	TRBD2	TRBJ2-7	CASSRSLAATFEQYF	TGTGCCAGCAGCCGATCTCTAGCGGCGACCTTCGAGCAGTACTTC
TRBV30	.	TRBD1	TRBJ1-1	CAWTLSGQGAYEAFF	TGTGCCTGGACATTATCCGGACAGGGGGCTTATGAAGCTTTCTTT
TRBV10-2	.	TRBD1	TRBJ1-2	CASSERQGRRGYTF	TGCGCCAGCAGTGAGCGACAGGGAAGGAGGGGCTACACCTTC
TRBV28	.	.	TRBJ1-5	CASSLTVSNQPQHF	TGTGCCAGCAGTTTAACGGTTAGCAATCAGCCCCAGCATTTT
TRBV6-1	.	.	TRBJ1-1	CASSVTITEAFF	TGTGCCAGCAGTGTCACAATCACTGAAGCTTTCTTT
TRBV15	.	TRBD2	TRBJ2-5	CATSRVGTSGRDAETQYF	TGTGCCACCAGCAGAGTAGGGACTAGCGGGAGGGACGCGGAGACCCAGTACTTC
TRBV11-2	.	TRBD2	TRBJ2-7	CASSYETSRHYEQYF	TGTGCCAGCAGCTACGAGACTAGCCGCCACTACGAGCAGTACTTC
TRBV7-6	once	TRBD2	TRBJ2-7	CASSLTGTSGSYEQYF	TGTGCCAGCAGCTTAACCGGGACTAGCGGTTCCTACGAGCAGTACTTC
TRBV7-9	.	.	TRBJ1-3	CASSLGENSGNTIYF	TGTGCCAGCAGCTTAGGAGAAAACTCTGGAAACACCATATATTTT
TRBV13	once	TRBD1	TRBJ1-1	CASSPIGQGEAFF	TGTGCCAGCAGCCCCATTGGACAGGGGGAAGCTTTCTTT
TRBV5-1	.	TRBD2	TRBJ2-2	CASTLRGLAGDLAGELFF	TGCGCCAGCACCCTTCGGGGACTAGCGGGAGACCTTGCCGGGGAGCTGTTTTTT
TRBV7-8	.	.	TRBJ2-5	CASSPGSRGETQYF	TGTGCCAGCAGCCCTGGGTCTAGAGGAGAGACCCAGTACTTC
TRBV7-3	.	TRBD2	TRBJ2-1	CASSLDGTSVPREQFF	TGTGCCAGCAGCTTAGATGGGACTAGCGTCCCTCGGGAGCAGTTCTTC
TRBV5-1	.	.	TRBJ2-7	CASTSRGVGYEQYF	TGCGCCAGCACGTCCCGGGGAGTAGGGTACGAGCAGTACTTC
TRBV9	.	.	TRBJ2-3	CASSVLGGNTDTQYF	TGTGCCAGCAGCGTTCTTGGCGGGAACACAGATACGCAGTATTTT
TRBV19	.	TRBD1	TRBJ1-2	CASSLSRTGSTGGYTF	TGTGCCAGTAGTTTATCCAGGACAGGGTCTACGGGGGGCTACACCTTC
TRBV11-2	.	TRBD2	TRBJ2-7	CASSLRSGSQDEQYF	TGTGCCAGCAGCTTGAGGAGCGGGAGCCAGGACGAGCAGTACTTC
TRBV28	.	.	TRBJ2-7	CASARQHSYEQYF	TGTGCCAGCGCGAGACAGCACTCCTACGAGCAGTACTTC
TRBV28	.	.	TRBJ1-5	CASSLTHNQPQHF	TGTGCCAGCAGTTTAACACATAATCAGCCCCAGCATTTT
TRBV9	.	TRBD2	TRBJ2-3	CASSVGLAGEGDTQYF	TGTGCCAGCAGCGTAGGGCTAGCGGGAGAGGGAGATACGCAGTATTTT
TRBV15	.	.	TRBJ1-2	CATSRGGGIGYTF	TGTGCCACCAGCAGAGGGGGCGGGATTGGCTACACCTTC
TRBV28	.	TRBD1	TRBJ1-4	CASSLPQGATNEKLFF	TGTGCCAGCAGTTTACCACAGGGGGCAACTAATGAAAAACTGTTTTTT
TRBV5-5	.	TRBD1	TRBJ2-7	CASRRTGDSYEQYF	TGTGCCAGCAGGAGGACAGGGGATTCCTACGAGCAGTACTTC
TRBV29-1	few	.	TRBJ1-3	CSVRVNGNTIYF	TGCAGCGTGCGGGTTAATGGAAACACCATATATTTT
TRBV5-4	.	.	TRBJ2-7	CASSMDPLYEQYF	TGTGCCAGCAGCATGGACCCGCTATACGAGCAGTACTTC
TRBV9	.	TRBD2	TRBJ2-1	CASTGTSGRNEQFF	TGTGCCAGCACCGGGACTAGCGGGAGGAATGAGCAGTTCTTC
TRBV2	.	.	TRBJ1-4	CASRSFATNEKLFF	TGTGCCAGCAGGTCATTTGCAACTAATGAAAAACTGTTTTTT
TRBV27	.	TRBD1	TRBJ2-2	CASSTGSGGELFF	TGTGCCAGCTCGACAGGGAGCGGCGGGGAGCTGTTTTTT
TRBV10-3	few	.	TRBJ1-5	CAISGTGDQPQHF	TGTGCCATCAGCGGAACAGGTGATCAGCCCCAGCATTTT
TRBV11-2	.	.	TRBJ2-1	CASSLDRHNEQFF	TGTGCCAGCAGCTTAGACAGGCACAATGAGCAGTTCTTC
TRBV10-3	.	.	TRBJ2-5	CAISYPGKGETQYF	TGTGCCATCAGCTACCCAGGGAAGGGAGAGACCCAGTACTTC
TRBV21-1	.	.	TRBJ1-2	CASSLGPGQGIYGYTF	TGTGCCAGCAGCTTAGGGCCGGGACAGGGAATTTATGGCTACACCTTC